The T cell receptor (beta chain) described here comes from a study of OX40 agonist ivuxolimab in advanced cancers. As for the study in general: Intravenous ivuxolimab at 0.01 to 10 mg/kg was given to patients every 2 weeks.

As to this clone: As yet, its antigen is unknown.

The method was immunoSEQ multiplex PCR; TCRdb's version includes in-frame clones alone and lacks a portion of them. The top ten clones hold 0.45% to 0.65% of a sample with under 100,000 clones, around 80% of them seen once. Study-wide points: Expansion of clones was among the lowest in partial responders at 0.1-3.0 mg/kg. By week 6 at 0.1 to 3.0 mg/kg, blood CD4+ and CD8+ T cells had expanded clonally.

CDR1 is LGHNA, CDR2 YSLEER, per germline. The CDR3 spans 15 residues. V was clipped by 5 bases and J by 3 bases; unmatched bases: 5. The chain links TRBV4-3 to TRBJ2-7, with TRBD2 matching 12 bases. This specimen consisted of CD4+ or CD8+ T cells sorted from blood, obtained in a trial of the OX40 agonist ivuxolimab. This TCR was sampled from an adult with an advanced solid tumor such as melanoma, head and neck, liver or kidney cancer. The CDR3: CASSTGLAGFYEQYF. CDR3 DNA sequence: TGCGCCAGCAGCACCGGACTAGCGGGATTCTACGAGCAGTACTTC.